This TCR beta chain originates from a study of blood T cells in healthy people across ages. The study's findings and limits: TCR beta diversity per million T cells fell roughly linearly with age. Expanded clonotype shifts may have been confounded, as the donors had an unknown CMV status.

Alongside a J-beta primer mix, a sample-barcoded 5' primer served in a second PCR lasting about 6 to 12 cycles. MiXCR was run by TCRdb on the 5' RACE reads, yielding one entry per CDR3 protein. The sample lists 1.8 million or so distinct CDR3 sequences, about 39% seen once, with approximately 22% in the top ten. Donation came from healthy Caucasian individuals in Russia who were aged about 6 to 100. Researchers isolated at least 6.5 million PBMCs per sample. In its sample, this clonotype was seen a few times. Its target is unknown. This CDR3 comprises 17 residues. V shed 4 bases and J shed 0 bases, with 16 bases lying between them.

The rearrangement joins TRBV12-3 or TRBV12-4 to TRBJ2-1; D uncertain. The sequence derives from a human donor in good health. Material: blood. For the CDR3, the DNA is TGTGCCAGCAGTTACCCCGAGGCCATCCCCTCCTACAATGAGCAGTTCTTC. This codes for CASSYPEAIPSYNEQFF.